This T cell receptor (beta chain) was sequenced during a study of shared clonotypes between healthy human individuals. With 5 bases clipped from V and 0 bases from J, the junction kept 3 bases outside the gene matches. Germline CDR1 is SGHVS and CDR2 is FQNEAQ. The CDR3 spans 14 residues. Method: immunoSEQ multiplex PCR; TCRdb's copy keeps in-frame clones and lacks some. The sample yields roughly 2.5 million clones, about 92% seen once. V usage is TRBV7-8 and J usage is TRBJ1-2; 7 bases align to TRBD1. The sequence came from a man between 18 and 29 years old in good health. Sequenced sample: naive CD4+ T cells sorted from blood. The sample's subset: CD45RA+ positively selected. As DNA, the CDR3 is TGTGCCAGCAGCCCGGGACAGACTAACTATGGCTACACCTTC. This gives the protein CASSPGQTNYGYTF.